This TCR beta chain was identified in a study of blood T cell repertoires in COVID-19. In the study overall: Acute-phase and convalescent COVID-19 samples originated in the United States, Italy and Spain.

TCRdb's table, derived via immunoSEQ multiplex PCR, lists solely in-frame clones and lacks some. The table lists hundreds of thousands of clones, roughly 88% of them singletons. Germline CDR1 is LGHDT and CDR2 is YNNKEL (reference sequence). V gave up 4 bases and J gave up 4 bases, with 13 bases separating them. This CDR3 spans 14 amino acids. This study enrolled people aged about 18 to 100 from roughly 22 US geographic areas. The chain joins TRBV3-1 (or the pseudogene TRBV3-2) to TRBJ1-2, with D tentatively TRBD1 (6 bases). Specimen: PBMCs or T cells enriched from blood (not recorded which). The TCR originated in a woman between 40 and 50 years old with acute COVID-19. The chain's CDR3 is CASSPNQGFYGYTF. CDR3 DNA: TGTGCCAGCAGCCCTAATCAGGGGTTCTATGGCTACACCTTC.